This T cell receptor beta chain was sequenced for a study of blood T cell repertoires in COVID-19. Study-level information: The United States, Italy and Spain supplied acute and convalescent COVID-19 samples.

Sequencing was performed with immunoSEQ multiplex PCR; in TCRdb, only in-frame clones are kept and a portion is missing. The table has over 90,000 clones, roughly 89% seen once. V lost 7 bases and J 5 bases, leaving 12 bases between the germline ends. Germline lookup yields CDR1 WNHNN and CDR2 SYGVQD (reference sequence). The CDR3 loop spans 13 amino acids. This chain connects TRBV10-1 to TRBJ2-1; D unresolved. The specimen was peripheral blood. This sequence was found in a woman of 80 years or more in a cohort sampled during active COVID-19. DNA of the CDR3: TGCGCCAGCAATCAACTTTTAGACAATGAGCAGTTCTTC. This codes for CASNQLLDNEQFF.